These 8 T cell receptor beta chains originate from one sample sequenced in a study of spatial heterogeneity in lung cancer. TCRdb used MiXCR to reprocess the 5' RACE reads, holding one entry per CDR3 protein. The sample records about 10,000 distinct CDR3 sequences, about 4% being singletons. The time point here: blood taken at disease recurrence. The authors sequenced whole RNA from tumor, nontumor lung or frozen PBMC without sorting. The material sequenced was PBMCs, taken at recurrence. These TCRs come from a female donor with early-stage non-small cell lung cancer.

Many counts were recorded for this clonotype. A library made for alpha chains picked up this beta chain off target, so its size means little. V and J are TRBV11-2 and TRBJ1-2; D ambiguous. Germline CDR1 reads SGHAT; CDR2 reads FQNNGV. V was cut by 2 bases and J by 1 base, with 5 bases left in between. The CDR3 totals 13 residues. CDR3 DNA: TGTGCCAGCAGCTTATCAGATAACTATGGCTACACCTTC. It encodes CASSLSDNYGYTF.

This clonotype was picked up many times. This beta chain appears as a stray read in a library generated for alpha chains; its size is not informative. This rearrangement joins TRBV3-1 to TRBJ1-2; the D is unclear. Germline CDR1 reads LGHDT; CDR2 reads YNNKEL (reference sequence). The CDR3 is 12 residues long. V lost 3 bases and J lost 4, with 6 bases in between. For the CDR3, the DNA is TGTGCCAGCAGCCAGGGCCTCTATGGCTACACCTTC. Amino acid sequence: CASSQGLYGYTF.

This clonotype was recorded at least ten times. This beta chain is off target for a library built for alpha chains, so its abundance means little. The rearrangement uses TRBV20-1 and TRBJ1-2, with TRBD1 matching over 7 bases. Germline CDR1 reads DFQATT; CDR2 reads SNEGSKA (reference sequence). V lost 4 bases and J lost 3; bases outside the gene matches: 8. This CDR3 spans 14 amino acids. CDR3 loop: CSATQTGLDYGYTF. In DNA form, the CDR3 reads TGCAGTGCTACCCAGACAGGGCTCGACTATGGCTACACCTTC.

In this sample, this clonotype turned up many times. The library was prepared for alpha chains; this beta chain is a stray read, so its frequency means little. V usage is TRBV12-3 or TRBV12-4 and J usage is TRBJ2-5; 7 bases line up with TRBD2. With 6 bases clipped from V and 7 bases from J, the junction kept 11 bases outside the gene matches. The CDR3 sequence is 14 residues long. CDR3 sequence: CASSLSSGTWTQYF. CDR3 DNA sequence: TGTGCCAGCAGCCTATCTAGCGGAACGTGGACCCAGTACTTC.

This clonotype is labeled as medium-sized. This beta chain slipped into a library made for alpha chains as a stray read, so its size is not meaningful. V and J are TRBV15 and TRBJ2-5; D is perhaps TRBD2 (5 bases). The CDR3 is 15 residues long. Trimming stripped 4 bases from V and 1 base from J, with 13 bases between. The V gene's germline CDR1 is LNHNV and CDR2 YYDKDF (reference sequence). The CDR3 DNA reads TGTGCCACCAGCATAGTCGGGGATACCCAAGAGACCCAGTACTTC. Translating gives CATSIVGDTQETQYF.

This clonotype was seen a single time. This beta chain lies outside the target of a library built for alpha chains; its clone size means little. This chain connects TRBV5-6 to TRBJ2-7; 8 bases match TRBD1. The germline CDR1 and CDR2 sequences are SGHDT and YYEEEE. There are 13 residues in the CDR3. V shed 4 bases, J shed 2 bases, and the junction held 2 bases outside the gene matches. The CDR3, as DNA: TGTGCCAGCAGCCCAGGGGGCGCCTACGAGCAGTACTTC. Translation gives CASSPGGAYEQYF.

This clonotype was seen many times. A library made for alpha chains picked up this beta chain off target, so its size means little. V usage is TRBV11-2 and J usage is TRBJ1-1; D ambiguous. CDR1 is SGHAT, CDR2 FQNNGV, per germline. Trimming took 4 bases from V and 1 from J, leaving 7 bases between them. The CDR3 totals 13 residues. CDR3 sequence (DNA): TGTGCCAGCAGCTCTCGGCAGAACACTGAAGCTTTCTTT. As protein: CASSSRQNTEAFF.

This clonotype was found many times. This beta chain slipped into a library made for alpha chains as a stray read, so its size is not meaningful. This chain connects TRBV2 to TRBJ2-7; 9 bases are a match to TRBD2. V was pared by 6 bases and J by 3 bases, with 9 bases of the junction left unmatched. Germline-derived CDR1 and CDR2 are SNHLY and FYNNEI. The CDR3 contains 15 residues. CDR3 bases: TGTGCCAGCAGATTGACTAGCGGAAGTCGCTACGAGCAGTACTTC. Translation: CASRLTSGSRYEQYF.